This T cell receptor beta chain was profiled in a study of blood T cell repertoires in COVID-19. Germline CDR1 and CDR2: MNHEY and SVGEGT. V lost 3 bases and J lost 3, with 8 bases in between. The CDR3 has 13 amino acids. Generated by immunoSEQ multiplex PCR, the TCRdb table keeps only in-frame clones and is missing some. The sample holds under 150,000 clones, 80% to 85% seen once. This clone was found once. The chain recombines TRBV6-2 or TRBV6-3 with TRBJ2-5; D is unclear. Specimen: peripheral blood. The receptor was isolated from a woman in her fifties or sixties with active or convalescent COVID-19. CDR3 amino acids: CASSYWAEETQYF. DNA for the CDR3: TGTGCCAGCAGTTATTGGGCAGAAGAGACCCAGTACTTC.